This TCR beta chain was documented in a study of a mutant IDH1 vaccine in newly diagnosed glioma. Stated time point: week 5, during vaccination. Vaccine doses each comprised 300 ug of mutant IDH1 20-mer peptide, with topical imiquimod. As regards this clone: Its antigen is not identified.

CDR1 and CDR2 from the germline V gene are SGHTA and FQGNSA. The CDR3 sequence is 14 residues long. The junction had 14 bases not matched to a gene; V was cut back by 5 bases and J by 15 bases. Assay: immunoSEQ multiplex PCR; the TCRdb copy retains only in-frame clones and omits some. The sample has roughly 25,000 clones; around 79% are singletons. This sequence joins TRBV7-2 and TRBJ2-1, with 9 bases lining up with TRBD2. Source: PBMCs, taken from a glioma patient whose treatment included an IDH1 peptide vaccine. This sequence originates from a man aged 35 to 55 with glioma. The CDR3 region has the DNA TGTGCCAGCAGCCAAACAACTGCCGGGACTAGCATGTTCTTC. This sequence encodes CASSQTTAGTSMFF. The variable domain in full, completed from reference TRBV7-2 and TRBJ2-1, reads GAGVSQSPSNKVTEKGKDVELRCDPISGHTALYWYRQSLGQGLEFLIYFQGNSAPDKSGLPSDRFSAERTGGSVSTLTIQRTQQEDSAVYLCASSQTTAGTSMFFGPGTRLTVL.